The clone carrying this TCR beta chain appeared many times. This entry belongs to a study of regulatory T cells in long-lasting Graves disease. Study background: Antithyroid drug exposure in newly diagnosed Graves' patients had lasted under 3 months.

The CDR3 sequence is 14 residues long. Unmatched junction bases numbered 5, after V lost 3 bases and J lost 3 bases. Specified time point: newly diagnosed GD, antithyroid drugs for less than 3 months. Isolated PBMC RNA provided the starting material for the TCR library. With iRepertoire HTBI primers and Arm-PCR of CDR3 regions, TCR beta libraries were built. TCRdb itself ran the multiplex PCR reads through MiXCR, one entry per CDR3 protein. Seen here are about 200,000 distinct CDR3 sequences, 15% to 20% observed once, and the top ten hold around 21%. Sequenced here: peripheral blood mononuclear cells (PBMCs), sampled at new diagnosis, from a patient treated with antithyroid drugs. The chain links TRBV12-3 or TRBV12-4 to TRBJ2-7, with 7 bases matching TRBD1. The TCR comes from a female donor with Graves disease. The CDR3 nucleotides are TGTGCCAGCAGTTTCGGGACAGATATCTACGAGCAGTACTTC. Translation: CASSFGTDIYEQYF.